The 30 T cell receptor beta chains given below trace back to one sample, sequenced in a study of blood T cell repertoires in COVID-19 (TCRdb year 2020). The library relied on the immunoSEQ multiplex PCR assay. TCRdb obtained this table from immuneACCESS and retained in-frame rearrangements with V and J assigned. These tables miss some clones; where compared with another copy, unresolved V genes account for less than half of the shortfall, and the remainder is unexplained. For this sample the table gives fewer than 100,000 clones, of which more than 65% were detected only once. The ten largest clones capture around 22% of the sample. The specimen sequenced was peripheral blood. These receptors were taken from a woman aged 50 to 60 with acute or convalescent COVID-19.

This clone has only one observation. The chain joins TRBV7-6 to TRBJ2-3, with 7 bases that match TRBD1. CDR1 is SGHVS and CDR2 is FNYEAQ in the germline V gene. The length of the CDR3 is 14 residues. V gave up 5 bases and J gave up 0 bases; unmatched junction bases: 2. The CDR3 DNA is TGTGCCAGCAGCCAGGGGGTTAGCACAGATACGCAGTATTTT. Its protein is CASSQGVSTDTQYF.

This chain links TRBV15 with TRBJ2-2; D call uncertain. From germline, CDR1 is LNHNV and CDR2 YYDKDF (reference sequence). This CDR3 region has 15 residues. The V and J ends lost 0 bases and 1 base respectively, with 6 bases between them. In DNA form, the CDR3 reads TGTGCCACCAGCAGAGACGTAATGAACACCGGGGAGCTGTTTTTT. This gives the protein CATSRDVMNTGELFF.

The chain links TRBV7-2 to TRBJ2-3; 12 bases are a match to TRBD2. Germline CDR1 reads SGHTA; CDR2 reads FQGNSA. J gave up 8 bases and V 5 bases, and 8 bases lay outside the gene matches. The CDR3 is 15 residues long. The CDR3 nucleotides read TGTGCCAGCAGCCCCCAACTAGCGGGGGGTACTACGCAGTATTTT. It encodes CASSPQLAGGTTQYF.

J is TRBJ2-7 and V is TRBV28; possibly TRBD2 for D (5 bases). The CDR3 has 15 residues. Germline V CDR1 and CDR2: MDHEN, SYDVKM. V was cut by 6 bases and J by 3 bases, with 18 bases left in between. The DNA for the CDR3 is TGTGCCAGCAGGGTCCTGGGGAGAGACATCTACGAGCAGTACTTC. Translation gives CASRVLGRDIYEQYF. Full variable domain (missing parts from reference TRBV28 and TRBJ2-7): DVKVTQSSRYLVKRTGEKVFLECVQDMDHENMFWYRQDPGLGLRLIYFSYDVKMKEKGDIPEGYSVSREKKERFSLILESASTNQTSMYLCASRVLGRDIYEQYFGPGTRLTVT.

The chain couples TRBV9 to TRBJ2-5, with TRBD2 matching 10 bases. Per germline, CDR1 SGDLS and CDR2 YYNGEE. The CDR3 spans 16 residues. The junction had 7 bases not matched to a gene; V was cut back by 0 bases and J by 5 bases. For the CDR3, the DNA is TGTGCCAGCAGCGTAGACGAGGCTAGCGGGAGTGAGACCCAGTACTTC. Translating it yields CASSVDEASGSETQYF.

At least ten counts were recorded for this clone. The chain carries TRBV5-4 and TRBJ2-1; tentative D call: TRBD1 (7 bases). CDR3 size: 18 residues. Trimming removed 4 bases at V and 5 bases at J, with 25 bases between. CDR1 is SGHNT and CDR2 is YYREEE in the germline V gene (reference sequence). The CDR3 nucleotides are TGTGCCAGCAGCCTCAGGGGGGAGACTCCTCTTAGGGACAATGAGCAGTTCTTC. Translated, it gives CASSLRGETPLRDNEQFF.

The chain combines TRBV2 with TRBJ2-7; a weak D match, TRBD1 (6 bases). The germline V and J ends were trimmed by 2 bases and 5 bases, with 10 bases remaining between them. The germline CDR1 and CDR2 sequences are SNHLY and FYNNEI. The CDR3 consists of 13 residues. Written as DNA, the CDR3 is TGTGCCAGCAGTGAAACAGGGAGAGACGAGCAGTACTTC. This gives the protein CASSETGRDEQYF.

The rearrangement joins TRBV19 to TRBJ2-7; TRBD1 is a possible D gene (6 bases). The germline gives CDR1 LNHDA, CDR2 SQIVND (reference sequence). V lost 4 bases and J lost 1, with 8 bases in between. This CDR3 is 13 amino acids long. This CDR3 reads CASSTGQSYEQYF. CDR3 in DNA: TGTGCCAGTAGTACCGGACAGTCCTACGAGCAGTACTTC.

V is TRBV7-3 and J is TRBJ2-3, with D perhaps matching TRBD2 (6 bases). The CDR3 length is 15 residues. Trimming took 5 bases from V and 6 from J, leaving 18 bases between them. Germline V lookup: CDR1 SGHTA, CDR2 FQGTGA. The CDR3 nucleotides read TGTGCCAGCAGCCGCCGACTAGGAGAGACGGATACGCAGTATTTT. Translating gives CASSRRLGETDTQYF.

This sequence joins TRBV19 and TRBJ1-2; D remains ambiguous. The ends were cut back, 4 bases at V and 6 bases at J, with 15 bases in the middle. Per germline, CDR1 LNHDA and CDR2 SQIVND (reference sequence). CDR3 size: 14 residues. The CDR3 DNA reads TGTGCCAGTAGTAGGCTGGCGGCCGAGAATGGCTACACCTTC. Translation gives CASSRLAAENGYTF.

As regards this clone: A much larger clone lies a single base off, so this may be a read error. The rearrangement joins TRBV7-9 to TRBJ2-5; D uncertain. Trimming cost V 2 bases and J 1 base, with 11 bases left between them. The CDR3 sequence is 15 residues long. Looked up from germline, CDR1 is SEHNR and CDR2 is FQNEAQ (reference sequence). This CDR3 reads CASSLRVRVQETQYF. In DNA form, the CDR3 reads TGTGCCAGCAGCTTAAGAGTTCGGGTCCAAGAGACCCAGTACTTC.

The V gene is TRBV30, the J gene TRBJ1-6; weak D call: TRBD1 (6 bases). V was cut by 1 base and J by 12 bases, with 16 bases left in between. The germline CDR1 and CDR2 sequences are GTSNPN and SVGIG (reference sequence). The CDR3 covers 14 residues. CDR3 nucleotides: TGTGCCTGGAGTGGGCGTGGGGGCCTAGAACCCCTCCACTTT. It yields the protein CAWSGRGGLEPLHF.

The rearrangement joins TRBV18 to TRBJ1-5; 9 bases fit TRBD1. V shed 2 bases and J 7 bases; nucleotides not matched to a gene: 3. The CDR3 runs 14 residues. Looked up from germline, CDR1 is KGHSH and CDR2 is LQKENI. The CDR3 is CASSPTGGEQPQHF. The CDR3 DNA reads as TGTGCCAGCTCACCAACAGGGGGCGAACAGCCCCAGCATTTT.

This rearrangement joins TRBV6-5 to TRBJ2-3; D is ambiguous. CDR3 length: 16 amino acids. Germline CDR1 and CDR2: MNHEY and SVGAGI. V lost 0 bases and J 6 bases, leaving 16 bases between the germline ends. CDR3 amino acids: CASSYSPVVLGDTQYF. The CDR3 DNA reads TGTGCCAGCAGTTACTCCCCGGTCGTACTCGGGGATACGCAGTATTTT.

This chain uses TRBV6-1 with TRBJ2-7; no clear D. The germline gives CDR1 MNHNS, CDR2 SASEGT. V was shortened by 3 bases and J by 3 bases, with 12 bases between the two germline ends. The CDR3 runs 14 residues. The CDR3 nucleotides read TGTGCCAGCAGTGATAGAGCTTCCTTCTACGAGCAGTACTTC. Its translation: CASSDRASFYEQYF.

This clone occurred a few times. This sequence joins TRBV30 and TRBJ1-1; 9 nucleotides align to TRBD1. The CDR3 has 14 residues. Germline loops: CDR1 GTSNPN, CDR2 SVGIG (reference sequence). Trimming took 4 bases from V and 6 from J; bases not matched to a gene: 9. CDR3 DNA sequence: TGTGCCTGGACCGACACAGGGGGCCTGTCTGAAGCTTTCTTT. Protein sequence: CAWTDTGGLSEAFF.

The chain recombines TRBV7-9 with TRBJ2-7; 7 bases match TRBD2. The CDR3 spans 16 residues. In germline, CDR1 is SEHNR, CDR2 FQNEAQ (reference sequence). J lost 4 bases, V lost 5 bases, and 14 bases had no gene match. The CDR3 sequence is CASSPAKSGAPYEQYF. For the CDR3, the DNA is TGTGCCAGCAGCCCCGCCAAGAGCGGGGCACCTTACGAGCAGTACTTC.

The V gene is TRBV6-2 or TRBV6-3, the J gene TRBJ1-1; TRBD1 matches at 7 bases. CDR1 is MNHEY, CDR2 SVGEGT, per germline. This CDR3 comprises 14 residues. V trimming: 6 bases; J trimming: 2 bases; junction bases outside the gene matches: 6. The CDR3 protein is CASSIRGLNTEAFF. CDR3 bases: TGTGCCAGCAGCATAAGGGGGCTAAACACTGAAGCTTTCTTT.

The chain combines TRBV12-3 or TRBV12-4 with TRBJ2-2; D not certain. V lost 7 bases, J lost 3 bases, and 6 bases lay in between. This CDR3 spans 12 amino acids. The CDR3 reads CASIIHTGELFF. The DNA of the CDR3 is TGTGCCAGCATCATTCACACCGGGGAGCTGTTTTTT.

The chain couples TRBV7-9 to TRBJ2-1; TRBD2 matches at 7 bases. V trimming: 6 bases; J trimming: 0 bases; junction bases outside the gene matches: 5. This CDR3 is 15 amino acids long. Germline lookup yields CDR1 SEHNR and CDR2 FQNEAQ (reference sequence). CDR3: CASSPRGDSYNEQFF. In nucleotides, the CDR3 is TGTGCCAGCAGTCCCCGGGGGGACTCCTACAATGAGCAGTTCTTC.

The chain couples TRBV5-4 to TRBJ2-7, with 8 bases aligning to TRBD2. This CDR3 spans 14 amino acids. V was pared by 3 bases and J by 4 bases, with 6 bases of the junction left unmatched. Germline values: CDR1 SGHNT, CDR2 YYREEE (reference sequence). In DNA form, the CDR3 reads TGTGCCAGCAGCTCTGCGGGGGGTAGATACGAGCAGTACTTC. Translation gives CASSSAGGRYEQYF. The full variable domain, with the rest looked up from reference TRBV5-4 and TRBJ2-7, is ETGVTQSPTHLIKTRGQQVTLRCSSQSGHNTVSWYQQALGQGPQFIFQYYREEENGRGNFPPRFSGLQFPNYSSELNVNALELDDSALYLCASSSAGGRYEQYFGPGTRLTVT.

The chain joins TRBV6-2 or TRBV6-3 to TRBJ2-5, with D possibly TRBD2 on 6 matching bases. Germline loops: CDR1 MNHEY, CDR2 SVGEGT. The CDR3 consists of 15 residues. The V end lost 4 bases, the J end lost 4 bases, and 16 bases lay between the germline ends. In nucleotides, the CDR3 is TGTGCCAGCAGTTCCGCCGACAGTAGCGGAGAGACCCAGTACTTC. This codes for CASSSADSSGETQYF.

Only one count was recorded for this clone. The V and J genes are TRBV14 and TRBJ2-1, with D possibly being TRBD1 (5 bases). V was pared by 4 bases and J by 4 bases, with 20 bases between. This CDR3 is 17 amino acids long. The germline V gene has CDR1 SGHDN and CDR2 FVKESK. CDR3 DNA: TGTGCCAGCAGCCCCCTGGAGTACAGGAAGTCTTACAATGAGCAGTTCTTC. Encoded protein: CASSPLEYRKSYNEQFF.

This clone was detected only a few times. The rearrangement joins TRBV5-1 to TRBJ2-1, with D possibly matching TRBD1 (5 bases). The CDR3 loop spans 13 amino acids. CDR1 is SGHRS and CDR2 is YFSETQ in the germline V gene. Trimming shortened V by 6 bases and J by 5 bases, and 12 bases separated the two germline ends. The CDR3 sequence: CASTIDSHNEQFF. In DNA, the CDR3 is TGCGCCAGCACGATAGACAGCCACAATGAGCAGTTCTTC.

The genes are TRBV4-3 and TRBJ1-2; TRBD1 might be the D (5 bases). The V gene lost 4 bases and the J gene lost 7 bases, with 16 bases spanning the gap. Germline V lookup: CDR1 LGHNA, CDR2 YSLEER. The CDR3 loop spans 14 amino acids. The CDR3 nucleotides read TGCGCCAGCAGCCGATCAGGGTCAGGAACTGGCTACACCTTC. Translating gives CASSRSGSGTGYTF.

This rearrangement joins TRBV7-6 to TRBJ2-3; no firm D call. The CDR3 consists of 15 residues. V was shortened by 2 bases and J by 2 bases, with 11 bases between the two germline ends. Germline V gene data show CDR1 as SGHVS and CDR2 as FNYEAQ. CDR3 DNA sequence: TGTGCCAGCAGCTTATTCCAGATCTCCACAGATACGCAGTATTTT. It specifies CASSLFQISTDTQYF.

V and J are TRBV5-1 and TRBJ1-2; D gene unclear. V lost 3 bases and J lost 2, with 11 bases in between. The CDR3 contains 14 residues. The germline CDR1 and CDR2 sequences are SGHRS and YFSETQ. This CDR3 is CASSSVDTNYGYTF. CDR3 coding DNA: TGCGCCAGCAGCTCTGTAGACACGAACTATGGCTACACCTTC.

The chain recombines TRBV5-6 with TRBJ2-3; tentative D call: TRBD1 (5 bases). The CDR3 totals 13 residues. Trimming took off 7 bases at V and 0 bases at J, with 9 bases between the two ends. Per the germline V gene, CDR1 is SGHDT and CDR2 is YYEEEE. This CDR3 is CASSRGSTDTQYF. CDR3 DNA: TGTGCCAGCTCAAGGGGAAGCACAGATACGCAGTATTTT.

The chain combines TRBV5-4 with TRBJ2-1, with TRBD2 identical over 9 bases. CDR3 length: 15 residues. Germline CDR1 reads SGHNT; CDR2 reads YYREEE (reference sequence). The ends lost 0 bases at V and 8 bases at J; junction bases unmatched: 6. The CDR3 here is CASSLVGGRADEQFF. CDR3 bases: TGTGCCAGCAGCTTGGTCGGCGGGAGGGCCGATGAGCAGTTCTTC.

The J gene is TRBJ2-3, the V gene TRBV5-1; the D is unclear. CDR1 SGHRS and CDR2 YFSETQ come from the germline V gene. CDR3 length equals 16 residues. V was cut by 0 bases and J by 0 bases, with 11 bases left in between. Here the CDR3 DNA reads TGCGCCAGCAGCTTGGGTATGGCCGCTAGCACAGATACGCAGTATTTT. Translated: CASSLGMAASTDTQYF. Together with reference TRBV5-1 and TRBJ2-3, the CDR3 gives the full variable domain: KAGVTQTPRYLIKTRGQQVTLSCSPISGHRSVSWYQQTPGQGLQFLFEYFSETQRNKGNFPGRFSGRQFSNSRSEMNVSTLELGDSALYLCASSLGMAASTDTQYFGPGTRLTVL.